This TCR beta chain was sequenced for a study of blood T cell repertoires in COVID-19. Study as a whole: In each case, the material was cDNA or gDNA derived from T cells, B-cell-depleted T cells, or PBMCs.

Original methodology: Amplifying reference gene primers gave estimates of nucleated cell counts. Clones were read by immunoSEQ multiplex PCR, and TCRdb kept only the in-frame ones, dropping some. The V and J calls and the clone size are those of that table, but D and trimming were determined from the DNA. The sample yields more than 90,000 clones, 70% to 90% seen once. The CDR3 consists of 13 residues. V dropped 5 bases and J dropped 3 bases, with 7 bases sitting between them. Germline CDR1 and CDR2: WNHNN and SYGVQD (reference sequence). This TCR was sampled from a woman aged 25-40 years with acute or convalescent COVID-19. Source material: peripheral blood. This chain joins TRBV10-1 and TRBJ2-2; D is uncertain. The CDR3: CASSSRDTGELFF. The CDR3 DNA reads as TGCGCCAGCAGTAGTCGGGACACCGGGGAGCTGTTTTTT.